This T cell receptor (beta chain) was identified during a study of T cells in Graves' hyperthyroidism and ophthalmopathy. Template material for amplifying TCR beta CDR3 regions consisted of RNA transcripts. In the first-round RT-PCR of the TCR CDR3, the HTBI primer set was used. TCRdb called the multiplex PCR reads again in MiXCR, with one record for every CDR3 protein. Among around 690,000 distinct CDR3 sequences listed, approximately 15% were seen once. Overall study results and limits: Appearing also in blood were most of the thyroid clonotypes expanded above 0.001.

This clonotype occurred a few times. As yet, its antigen is unknown. The germline V gene encodes CDR1 SGHTA and CDR2 FQGNSA. Trimming took off 5 bases at V and 1 base at J, with 12 bases between the two ends. The CDR3 totals 14 residues. The sample taken for sequencing was blood. The rearrangement links TRBV7-2 to TRBJ2-7; D gene ambiguous. This TCR was sampled from a man aged 45-65 years with Graves' hyperthyroidism. CDR3 amino acids: CASSPGRESYEQYF. The CDR3 coding sequence is TGTGCCAGCAGCCCGGGTCGAGAGTCCTACGAGCAGTACTTC. Full variable domain (remainder filled in from reference TRBV7-2 and TRBJ2-7): GAGVSQSPSNKVTEKGKDVELRCDPISGHTALYWYRQSLGQGLEFLIYFQGNSAPDKSGLPSDRFSAERTGGSVSTLTIQRTQQEDSAVYLCASSPGRESYEQYFGPGTRLTVT.